A selection of T cell receptor beta chains follows, all from one sample in a study of CD8+CD57+ T cells in acquired aplastic anemia. TCRdb independently ran MiXCR on the reads; one entry per CDR3 protein. The sample carries about 160,000 distinct CDR3 sequences, 48% recorded once. The sequenced sample was sorted CD4+, CD8+, or CD8+CD57+ T cells (not recorded which) from PBMCs. The receptors derive from a human donor with aplastic anemia. CDR3s include the opening cysteine and the closing phenylalanine or tryptophan. D genes are given only for firm matches. Only part of the rows carry a size: once, few, many, or a class if the clone is expanded.

J	D	size	V	DNA	CDR3
TRBJ2-7	TRBD1	many	TRBV24-1	TGTGCCACCAGTGATTGGACAGGGTCCACCTACGAGCAGTACTTC	CATSDWTGSTYEQYF
TRBJ2-1	TRBD2	NA	TRBV4-3	TGCGCCAGCAGCCAAGAGGGCGGGAGGGCCTACAATGATCAGTTCTTC	CASSQEGGRAYNDQFF
TRBJ2-1	NA	NA	TRBV15	TGTGCCACCAGCAGAGTACCGGGGACTGAGCAGTTCTTC	CATSRVPGTEQFF
TRBJ2-5	NA	NA	TRBV2	TGTGCCAGTTCGGAGGGCCGCTGGGAGACCCAGTACTTC	CASSEGRWETQYF
TRBJ1-6	NA	NA	TRBV12-3/TRBV12-4	TGTGCCAGCAGTTTTCAGGGATATAATTCACCCCTCCACTTT	CASSFQGYNSPLHF
TRBJ2-1	TRBD2	NA	TRBV11-2	TGTGCCAGCAGCCCCCGGACTAGCGACGGAGGGAATGAGCAGTTCTTC	CASSPRTSDGGNEQFF
TRBJ2-5	NA	few	TRBV2	TGTGCCAGCAGTTCCAGTGCAGAGACCCAGTACTTC	CASSSSAETQYF
TRBJ2-7	NA	many	TRBV12-3/TRBV12-4	TGTGCCAGCAGGGCTACAGGCGACCACGAGCAGTACTTC	CASRATGDHEQYF
TRBJ2-7	NA	many	TRBV19	TGTGCCAGTAGTATAACCGGGCCTACCTACGAGCAGTACTTC	CASSITGPTYEQYF
TRBJ2-2	TRBD1	many	TRBV6-5	TGTGCCAGCAGTCACCGGGACAGGGGGTACACCGGGGAGCTGTTTTTT	CASSHRDRGYTGELFF
TRBJ2-5	NA	NA	TRBV29-1	TGCAGCGTTAGGGTCAACACAGGCCAAGAGACCCAGTACTTC	CSVRVNTGQETQYF
TRBJ1-2	NA	many	TRBV9	TGTGCCAGCAGCTCAAACAGTCTAGGCTATGGCTACACCTTC	CASSSNSLGYGYTF
TRBJ2-5	NA	NA	TRBV7-2	TGTGCCAGCAGCTTAGGGGTGGCGGAGACCCAGTACTTC	CASSLGVAETQYF
TRBJ1-5	TRBD1	many	TRBV12-3/TRBV12-4	TGTGCCAGCACCCGGGACAGCTATCAGCCCCAGCATTTT	CASTRDSYQPQHF
TRBJ1-3	NA	NA	TRBV5-4	TGTGCCAGCAGCGTGGGACACGGGGGAGCCGTAAACACCATATATTTT	CASSVGHGGAVNTIYF
TRBJ1-6	TRBD1	NA	TRBV5-4	TGTGCCAGCAGCTTGGTTGCAGGGGGAGTTAATTCACCCCTCCACTTT	CASSLVAGGVNSPLHF
TRBJ2-1	NA	once	TRBV20-1	TGCAGTGCTAAACTAGGACTCTCCTACAATGAGCAGTTCTTC	CSAKLGLSYNEQFF
TRBJ1-2	NA	NA	TRBV20-1	TGCAGTGCCAGGGGTGGGGGGAACTATGGCTACACCTTC	CSARGGGNYGYTF
TRBJ1-1	TRBD1	NA	TRBV7-9	TGTGCCAGCAGCTTATTGGGACAGTACCATGAAGCTTTCTTT	CASSLLGQYHEAFF
TRBJ2-7	TRBD1	NA	TRBV2	TGTGCCAGCAACCGGGACAGGGTTGGCTACGAGCAGTACTTC	CASNRDRVGYEQYF
TRBJ2-5	NA	NA	TRBV9	TGTGCCAGCAGCGTAGTCCGACAGCCGCTTTACCAAGAGACCCAGTACTTC	CASSVVRQPLYQETQYF
TRBJ1-1	NA	NA	TRBV18	TGTGCCAGCTCCCCTACCGGGACACCGAATTCGGAAGCTTTCTTT	CASSPTGTPNSEAFF
TRBJ1-6	NA	NA	TRBV9	TGTGCCAGCAGCGCATCGACAGGAACCTATAATTCACCCCTCCACTTT	CASSASTGTYNSPLHF
TRBJ1-3	NA	NA	TRBV4-1	TGCGCCAGCAGCCGTGGGGGAATAGTCGGCAAGGGAAACACCATATATTTT	CASSRGGIVGKGNTIYF
TRBJ1-1	TRBD1	NA	TRBV11-1	TGTGCCAGCAGCTTAGAGGGGACAGTCATGAACACTGAAGCTTTCTTT	CASSLEGTVMNTEAFF
TRBJ2-1	NA	many	TRBV3-1	TGTGCCAGCAGCCCTCGGGACACGAGGAATGAGCAGTTCTTC	CASSPRDTRNEQFF
TRBJ2-1	NA	once	TRBV2	TGTGCCAGCAGTCGACAGTCCTCCTACAATGAGCAGTTCTTC	CASSRQSSYNEQFF
TRBJ2-5	NA	many	TRBV19	TGTGCCAGTAGTCCCGGAGGAGACCAGTACTTC	CASSPGGDQYF
TRBJ2-2	TRBD1	many	TRBV14	TGTGCCAGCACCCCCGGGACAGGCGACACCGGGGAGCTGTTTTTT	CASTPGTGDTGELFF
TRBJ2-2	NA	NA	TRBV2	TGTGCCAGCAGAGGGGACATCTACGCGAACACCGGGGAGCTGTCTTTT	CASRGDIYANTGELSF
TRBJ2-7	TRBD2	few	TRBV12-3/TRBV12-4	TGTGCCAGCAGGCGGGAGGGTGGCGAGCAGTACTTC	CASRREGGEQYF
TRBJ1-2	NA	NA	TRBV15	TGTGCCACCAGCAGAGGAGTGGACTATGGCTACACCTTC	CATSRGVDYGYTF
TRBJ2-1	TRBD2	NA	TRBV10-3	TGTGCCATCAGTGAGTCGACAGCGGGGGTCTACAATGAGCAGTTCTTC	CAISESTAGVYNEQFF
TRBJ1-2	NA	NA	TRBV11-2	TGTGCCAGCAGCTCACCCCGGGACGGACCTCGGGAGGGCTACACCTTC	CASSSPRDGPREGYTF
TRBJ1-2	NA	few	TRBV7-3	TGTGCCAGCAGCCCTAGCTACTATGGCTACACCTTC	CASSPSYYGYTF
TRBJ1-1	NA	NA	TRBV30	TGTGCCTGGAGTTCAGGGAACACTGAAGCTTTCTTT	CAWSSGNTEAFF
TRBJ2-1	NA	NA	TRBV24-1	TGTGCCACCGGGGGAGGAGGAACGGGCTACAATGAGCAGTTCTTC	CATGGGGTGYNEQFF
TRBJ1-1	NA	many	TRBV10-3	TGTGCCATCAGTGAGACGGATGAAGCTTTCTTT	CAISETDEAFF
TRBJ1-5	NA	few	TRBV15	TGTGCCACCAGCAGAGATCCTAGACTTAGCAATCAGCCCCAGCATTTT	CATSRDPRLSNQPQHF
TRBJ2-7	TRBD1	NA	TRBV7-7	TGTGCTAGAGATCTGAAGGGACAGGGTATGTACGAGCAGTACTTC	CARDLKGQGMYEQYF
TRBJ2-3	TRBD2	few	TRBV5-4	TGTGCCAGCAGCTTAGGACTACTACTAGCGGGAGGCACAGATACGCAGTATTTT	CASSLGLLLAGGTDTQYF
TRBJ2-3	TRBD2	NA	TRBV9	TGTGCCAGCAGCGTAGAGAGGGCTAGCGGGAGCGGAGATACGCAGTATTTT	CASSVERASGSGDTQYF
TRBJ2-1	TRBD2	many	TRBV5-5	TGTGCCAGCAGCTTGGCTAGCGGTTACAATGAGCAGTTCTTC	CASSLASGYNEQFF
TRBJ2-7	NA	NA	TRBV3-1	TGTGCCAGCAGCCAGGGATACAGGGAGGGTTTCTACGAGCAGTACTTC	CASSQGYREGFYEQYF
TRBJ1-6	NA	NA	TRBV5-4	TGTGCCAGCAGCTTTGGATGGAATAATTCACCCCTCCACTTT	CASSFGWNNSPLHF
TRBJ2-7	TRBD2	NA	TRBV20-1	TGCAGTGCTAGGGATAGCGGGGGGTCCTACGAGCAGTACTTC	CSARDSGGSYEQYF